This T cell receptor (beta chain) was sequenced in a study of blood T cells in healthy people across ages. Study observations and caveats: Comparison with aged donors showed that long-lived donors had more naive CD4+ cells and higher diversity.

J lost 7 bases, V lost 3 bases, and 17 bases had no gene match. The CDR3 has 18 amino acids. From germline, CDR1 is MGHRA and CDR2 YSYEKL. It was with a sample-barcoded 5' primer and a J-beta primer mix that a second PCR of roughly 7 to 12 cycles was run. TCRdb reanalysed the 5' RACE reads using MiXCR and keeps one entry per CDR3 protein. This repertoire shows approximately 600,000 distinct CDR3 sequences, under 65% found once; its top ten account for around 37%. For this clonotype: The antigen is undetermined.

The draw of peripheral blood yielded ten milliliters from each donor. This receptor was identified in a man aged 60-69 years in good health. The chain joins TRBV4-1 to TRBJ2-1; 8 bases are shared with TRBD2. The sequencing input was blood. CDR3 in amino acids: CASSQAFASGRGGNEQFF. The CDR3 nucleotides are TGCGCCAGCAGCCAGGCGTTTGCTAGCGGTCGGGGGGGGAATGAGCAGTTCTTC.